Presented here are 21 T cell receptor beta chains from one specimen sequenced in a study of T cells in Graves' hyperthyroidism and ophthalmopathy. Using RNA transcripts as the source, TCR beta CDR3 regions were amplified. Initially, a first-round RT-PCR of the TCR CDR3 employed the HTBI primer set. One entry per CDR3 protein, called by TCRdb with MiXCR from the multiplex PCR reads. The table has around 610,000 distinct CDR3 sequences, roughly 14% seen once. The sequencing input was blood. These receptors were collected from a woman aged 40 to 50 with Graves' ophthalmopathy.

The chain joins TRBV10-2 to TRBJ1-1, with D possibly matching TRBD1 (5 bases). Germline V CDR1 and CDR2: WSHSY, SAAADI. V lost 4 bases, J lost 7 bases, and 13 bases lay in between. The CDR3 has 13 amino acids. In DNA, the CDR3 is TGCGCCAGCAGTGGGGCAGGGCAAAGTGAAGCTTTCTTT. Residues: CASSGAGQSEAFF.

This clonotype was seen many times. The rearrangement uses TRBV12-3 or TRBV12-4 and TRBJ2-2; 7 nucleotides align to TRBD2. V dropped 6 bases and J dropped 3; count of bases not matched to a gene: 7. The CDR3 is 15 residues long. The chain's CDR3 is CASSRTSFYTGELFF. The CDR3 bases are TGTGCCAGCAGCCGGACTAGTTTCTACACCGGGGAGCTGTTTTTT.

There are many counts of this clonotype. The rearrangement uses TRBV12-3 or TRBV12-4 and TRBJ2-4, with D possibly matching TRBD2 (5 bases). V lost 4 bases and J lost 6, with 13 bases in between. The CDR3 totals 14 residues. The CDR3 DNA follows: TGTGCCAGCAGTTCCCTCGGGGTTGCAAACATTCAGTACTTC. Protein: CASSSLGVANIQYF.

This clonotype has more than one count but fewer than ten. The CDR3, as DNA: TGTGCCAGCAGTGCGAACAGGGATGGCCCAATAAACACTGAAGCTTTCTTT. Its translation: CASSANRDGPINTEAFF. The V and J genes are TRBV28 and TRBJ1-1, with D possibly matching TRBD1 (6 bases). This CDR3 spans 17 amino acids. CDR1 and CDR2 from the germline V gene are MDHEN and SYDVKM. Trimming left V 5 bases short and J 2 bases short, with 21 bases between.

The chain uses TRBV30 and TRBJ2-7, with 9 bases aligning to TRBD1. Germline-derived CDR1 and CDR2 are GTSNPN and SVGIG (reference sequence). Germline trimming cut 2 bases from V and 5 bases from J; bases unmatched to any gene: 7. CDR3 length: 14 residues. The CDR3, as DNA: TGTGCCTGGAGTCCCGGGACAGGGACCAACGAGCAGTACTTC. It specifies CAWSPGTGTNEQYF. The full variable domain, its missing parts supplied by reference TRBV30 and TRBJ2-7, is SQTIHQWPATLVQPVGSPLSLECTVEGTSNPNLYWYRQAAGRGLQLLFYSVGIGQISSEVPQNLSASRPQDRQFILSSKKLLLSDSGFYLCAWSPGTGTNEQYFGPGTRLTVT.

This clonotype was seen ten or more times. The J gene is TRBJ1-5, the V gene TRBV6-5; maybe TRBD1 (5 bases). This CDR3 region has 16 residues. Trimming shortened V by 6 bases and J by 4 bases, and 19 bases separated the two germline ends. The germline V gene encodes CDR1 MNHEY and CDR2 SVGAGI. The chain's CDR3 is CASSPRGVLENQPQHF. The CDR3 nucleotides read TGTGCCAGCAGCCCAAGGGGAGTACTAGAAAATCAGCCCCAGCATTTT.

The J gene is TRBJ2-1, the V gene TRBV25-1; possibly TRBD1 for D (6 bases). CDR3 length equals 14 residues. Germline CDR1 reads MGHDK; CDR2 reads SYGVNS. V was clipped by 2 bases and J by 2 bases, with 7 bases between them. CDR3 DNA sequence: TGTGCCAGCAGTGAACAGGGGACCTACAATGAGCAGTTCTTC. Its protein is CASSEQGTYNEQFF.

The table lists this clonotype with many counts. Here the CDR3 DNA reads TGTGCCAGCAAACTAGGACAGGACAGCTCCTACGAGCAGTACTTC. Its translation is CASKLGQDSSYEQYF. This sequence joins TRBV12-3 or TRBV12-4 and TRBJ2-7, with TRBD1 matching over 7 bases. With V trimmed by 7 bases and J by 0 bases, 9 bases remained unmatched. This CDR3 is 15 amino acids long.

The chain joins TRBV6-1 to TRBJ1-3, with D unclear. CDR1 is MNHNS and CDR2 is SASEGT in the germline V gene. The CDR3 has 16 amino acids. Trimming shortened V by 2 bases and J by 2 bases, and 13 bases separated the two germline ends. Here the CDR3 reads CASSELTGSAGNTIYF. The CDR3 DNA reads TGTGCCAGCAGTGAATTAACCGGCTCGGCTGGAAACACCATATATTTT.

This chain links TRBV9 with TRBJ2-2, with TRBD2 matching 10 bases. There are 16 residues in the CDR3. CDR1 and CDR2 (germline): SGDLS, YYNGEE. V dropped 4 bases and J dropped 7; count of bases not matched to a gene: 10. The CDR3 DNA reads TGTGCCAGCAGCTCCTTAGCGGGAGGTAATATCGGGGAGCTGTTTTTT. This sequence encodes CASSSLAGGNIGELFF.

This clonotype has a count of ten or more. The chain couples TRBV15 to TRBJ2-2; D gene unclear. The CDR3 loop spans 15 amino acids. V lost 5 bases and J 6 bases, leaving 16 bases between the germline ends. From germline, CDR1 is LNHNV and CDR2 YYDKDF (reference sequence). For the CDR3, the DNA is TGTGCCACCAGCGCAAGAGGTGTGAATCCCGGGGAGCTGTTTTTT. Amino acids: CATSARGVNPGELFF.

This clonotype has at least ten counts. V and J are TRBV20-1 and TRBJ2-5; D remains unclear. CDR1 is DFQATT and CDR2 is SNEGSKA in the germline V gene (reference sequence). V shed 8 bases and J shed 5 bases, with 12 bases lying between them. The CDR3 runs 11 residues. CDR3 amino acids: CSPTEVETQYF. The CDR3 bases are TGCAGTCCGACTGAGGTGGAGACCCAGTACTTC.

This clonotype was detected a few times. This chain links TRBV19 with TRBJ2-7, with a weak D call TRBD1 (6 bases). The CDR3 consists of 16 residues. Germline V CDR1 and CDR2: LNHDA, SQIVND (reference sequence). Trimming removed 5 bases at V and 0 bases at J, with 17 bases between. CDR3 DNA: TGTGCCAGTAGTCCCCTCCTGGACAGCCACTCCTACGAGCAGTACTTC. Encoded protein: CASSPLLDSHSYEQYF.

This clonotype has ten or more counts. The genes are TRBV28 and TRBJ2-7, with no clear D. Trimming took off 4 bases at V and 4 bases at J, with 17 bases between the two ends. Germline V lookup: CDR1 MDHEN, CDR2 SYDVKM. This CDR3 is 15 amino acids long. The CDR3: CASSSVALSPYEQYF. The CDR3 coding sequence is TGTGCCAGCAGTTCAGTTGCACTATCCCCTTACGAGCAGTACTTC.

This clonotype has more than one count but fewer than ten. This sequence joins TRBV4-1 and TRBJ2-5, with TRBD2 as a possible D gene (5 bases). Trimming removed 1 base from V and 4 bases from J, with 16 bases in between. The CDR3 sequence is 16 residues long. Germline V gene data show CDR1 as MGHRA and CDR2 as YSYEKL. CDR3 nucleotide sequence: TGCGCCAGCAGCCAAGGGGTCGCGACTACCGTAGAGACCCAGTACTTC. Its protein product is CASSQGVATTVETQYF.

The chain joins TRBV15 to TRBJ2-7; D gene unclear. Germline CDR1 and CDR2: LNHNV and YYDKDF (reference sequence). The CDR3 totals 13 residues. V lost 3 bases and J lost 4, with 10 bases in between. CDR3 amino acids: CATSSRLGYEQYF. CDR3 DNA: TGTGCCACCAGCAGTCGCCTGGGGTACGAGCAGTACTTC.

V usage is TRBV18 and J usage is TRBJ2-5, with D unresolved. From germline, CDR1 is KGHSH and CDR2 LQKENI. This CDR3 contains 13 residues. The V and J ends lost 5 bases and 4 bases respectively, with 11 bases between them. This CDR3 reads CASSSDPSETQYF. DNA of the CDR3: TGTGCCAGCTCATCGGACCCCTCAGAGACCCAGTACTTC.

At least ten counts were recorded for this clonotype. The rearrangement joins TRBV7-2 to TRBJ2-3; D may be TRBD2 (5 bases). The germline CDR1 and CDR2 sequences are SGHTA and FQGNSA. This CDR3 region has 13 residues. Trimming removed 5 bases from V and 6 bases from J, with 12 bases in between. CDR3 region: CASSRGPGDTQYF. The CDR3 nucleotides are TGTGCCAGCAGCAGAGGCCCGGGGGATACGCAGTATTTT.

The J gene is TRBJ1-5, the V gene TRBV9; D is unresolved. The CDR3 length is 14 residues. Trimming took off 0 bases at V and 6 bases at J, with 10 bases between the two ends. Germline CDR1 reads SGDLS; CDR2 reads YYNGEE. CDR3 DNA sequence: TGTGCCAGCAGCGTAGGTGAATTCGGTCAGCCCCAGCATTTT. Translation: CASSVGEFGQPQHF.

This CDR3 is CASRGTGGANPNYGYTF. Written as DNA, the CDR3 is TGTGCCAGCAGGGGAACGGGTGGAGCTAACCCTAACTATGGCTACACCTTC. The chain employs TRBV6-1 and TRBJ1-2; D is uncertain. In germline, CDR1 is MNHNS, CDR2 SASEGT. V lost 6 bases to trimming and J lost 0 bases, with 20 bases between them. The CDR3 extends over 17 amino acids.

This clonotype has a handful of counts. The chain employs TRBV19 and TRBJ2-7; D gene uncertain. The CDR3 sequence is 13 residues long. The V end was cut by 5 bases, the J end by 1 base, with 9 bases between. In germline, CDR1 is LNHDA, CDR2 SQIVND (reference sequence). The CDR3 DNA follows: TGTGCCAGTAGTGGTCAGATTTCCTACGAGCAGTACTTC. It translates to CASSGQISYEQYF.